These T cell receptor beta chains were read from a single sample in a study of T-cell memory formation after mild COVID-19. TCRdb re-called the 5' RACE reads through MiXCR, storing one row per CDR3 protein. The repertoire consists of about 160,000 distinct CDR3 sequences, with 30% to 35% occurring once and the leading ten covering about 11%. Sequenced sample: PBMCs or a T cell subset sorted from them (not recorded which). The source of these receptors is an adult woman who had mild COVID-19 (a few samples of this study predate the infection). Cell type and time point are not known. Each CDR3 is given with its conserved first and last residue. D genes are given only for firm matches. Size is omitted from some rows. Given values are once, few, many or a class for expanded clones.

d_call	v_call	j_call	clone_size	cdr3_aa	cdr3_nt
.	TRBV19	TRBJ2-3	.	CASSILGKPTDTQYF	TGTGCCAGTAGTATATTAGGGAAACCCACAGATACGCAGTATTTT
TRBD2	TRBV12-3/TRBV12-4	TRBJ2-3	few	CASSYIKGQLAGGPVDTQYF	TGTGCCAGCAGCTACATTAAGGGACAGCTAGCGGGAGGGCCGGTAGATACGCAGTATTTT
TRBD1	TRBV12-3/TRBV12-4	TRBJ2-2	.	CASSYNWLMDRGDTGELFF	TGTGCCAGCAGCTATAACTGGCTTATGGACAGGGGGGACACCGGGGAGCTGTTTTTT
TRBD2	TRBV6-1	TRBJ2-2	.	CASTRLAGGLETGELFF	TGTGCCAGCACCAGACTAGCGGGGGGTTTGGAAACCGGGGAGCTGTTTTTT
.	TRBV5-5	TRBJ2-2	few	CASSLGPLNTGELFF	TGTGCCAGCAGCTTGGGACCTTTGAACACCGGGGAGCTGTTTTTT
TRBD2	TRBV4-2	TRBJ2-5	.	CASSASGGAETQYF	TGTGCCAGCAGCGCTAGCGGGGGTGCTGAGACCCAGTACTTC
.	TRBV29-1	TRBJ2-2	.	CSVEANTGNTGELFF	TGCAGCGTTGAAGCGAACACAGGGAACACCGGGGAGCTGTTTTTT
TRBD2	TRBV29-1	TRBJ2-5	.	CSARGLAETQYF	TGCAGCGCCAGAGGACTAGCTGAGACCCAGTACTTC
TRBD2	TRBV24-1	TRBJ2-2	.	CATSDWTSGEITGELFF	TGTGCCACCAGTGACTGGACTAGCGGGGAGATAACCGGGGAGCTGTTTTTT
.	TRBV12-3/TRBV12-4	TRBJ1-5	.	CASSSSRRQPQHF	TGTGCCAGCAGTTCCTCAAGGCGTCAGCCCCAGCATTTT
TRBD2	TRBV7-9	TRBJ2-7	few	CASSASTSSYEQYF	TGTGCCAGCAGCGCCTCGACTAGCAGCTACGAGCAGTACTTC
.	TRBV19	TRBJ2-7	.	CASSIATDYEQYF	TGTGCCAGTAGTATCGCGACAGATTACGAGCAGTACTTC
TRBD1	TRBV28	TRBJ2-3	.	CASSSPGTATHTQYF	TGTGCCAGCAGTTCGCCCGGGACAGCGACACATACGCAGTATTTT
.	TRBV12-3/TRBV12-4	TRBJ1-1	few	CASSLGHLNTEAFF	TGTGCCAGCAGTTTAGGACATTTGAACACTGAAGCTTTCTTT
TRBD1	TRBV9	TRBJ1-1	few	CASSVRQGASGTEAFF	TGTGCCAGCAGCGTAAGGCAGGGGGCGTCGGGCACTGAAGCTTTCTTT
TRBD2	TRBV24-1	TRBJ2-1	once	CATSDPGTGGSRDEQFF	TGTGCCACCAGTGATCCCGGTACGGGGGGGAGCCGCGATGAGCAGTTCTTC
.	TRBV12-3/TRBV12-4	TRBJ1-1	.	CASSPRAPGTEAFF	TGTGCCAGCAGTCCACGGGCCCCGGGCACTGAAGCTTTCTTT
.	TRBV20-1	TRBJ2-5	few	CSAPRPGGPTYQETQYF	TGCAGTGCCCCCCGTCCGGGGGGCCCTACGTACCAAGAGACCCAGTACTTC
.	TRBV5-1	TRBJ1-1	once	CASSSDRRGTEAFF	TGCGCCAGCAGCTCGGACCGCCGAGGGACTGAAGCTTTCTTT
.	TRBV12-3/TRBV12-4	TRBJ1-4	few	CASCGGSNEKLFF	TGTGCCAGTTGTGGGGGGTCGAATGAAAAACTGTTTTTT
TRBD1	TRBV11-2	TRBJ2-1	few	CASSLEPGQGHNEQFF	TGTGCCAGCAGCTTAGAACCGGGACAGGGACACAATGAGCAGTTCTTC
.	TRBV7-8	TRBJ2-3	.	CASRPAWRDTQYF	TGTGCCAGCAGACCTGCCTGGAGGGATACGCAGTATTTT
.	TRBV4-3	TRBJ2-3	.	CASSQDEDDTQYF	TGCGCCAGCAGCCAAGATGAGGACGATACGCAGTATTTT
TRBD1	TRBV6-5	TRBJ2-7	few	CASSPDRGNSYEQYF	TGTGCCAGCAGTCCGGACAGGGGGAATTCCTACGAGCAGTACTTC
.	TRBV7-9	TRBJ1-1	.	CASSSGTPNEAFF	TGTGCCAGCAGCTCCGGGACCCCGAACGAAGCTTTCTTT
TRBD2	TRBV3-1	TRBJ2-5	.	CASSPGSGGAVETQYF	TGTGCCAGCAGCCCGGGAAGCGGGGGGGCCGTCGAGACCCAGTACTTC
.	TRBV5-1	TRBJ2-2	few	CASSTQVPGELFF	TGCGCCAGCAGCACCCAGGTCCCCGGGGAGCTGTTTTTT
.	TRBV7-2	TRBJ2-3	.	CASSLERSVSTEKTDTQYF	TGTGCCAGCAGCTTAGAGAGGAGCGTCAGTACCGAGAAGACAGATACGCAGTATTTT
.	TRBV7-9	TRBJ2-3	.	CASSFGGGGDTQYF	TGTGCCAGCAGCTTCGGAGGGGGCGGAGATACGCAGTATTTT
.	TRBV7-3	TRBJ1-1	few	CASSLRQAERYTEAFF	TGTGCCAGCAGCTTAAGACAGGCGGAGCGGTACACTGAAGCTTTCTTT
TRBD1	TRBV18	TRBJ2-1	.	CASSPPNSRQGVSEQFF	TGTGCCAGCTCACCACCAAATTCCAGACAGGGTGTCAGTGAGCAGTTCTTC
TRBD1	TRBV12-3/TRBV12-4	TRBJ1-2	.	CASSAQGGGYTF	TGTGCCAGCAGTGCTCAGGGGGGTGGCTACACCTTC
.	TRBV20-1	TRBJ2-5	.	CSPQGSLYF	TGCAGTCCCCAAGGATCTTTGTACTTC
.	TRBV6-6	TRBJ2-5	.	CASRPLEEETQYF	TGTGCCAGCAGGCCGTTGGAGGAAGAGACCCAGTACTTC
TRBD1	TRBV5-1	TRBJ1-1	.	CASSHYGQGGTEAFF	TGCGCCAGCAGCCACTACGGACAGGGTGGGACTGAAGCTTTCTTT
.	TRBV4-2	TRBJ2-7	.	CASSQLTGSYEQYF	TGTGCCAGCAGCCAACTTACAGGGTCCTACGAGCAGTACTTC
.	TRBV12-3/TRBV12-4	TRBJ1-1	.	CASSWQIKDTEAFF	TGTGCCAGCAGTTGGCAAATCAAGGACACTGAAGCTTTCTTT
TRBD1	TRBV3-1	TRBJ1-2	.	CASSQGDRGYTF	TGTGCCAGCAGCCAAGGGGACAGGGGCTACACCTTC
TRBD2	TRBV7-3	TRBJ2-3	many	CASSPDSGNTDTQYF	TGTGCCAGCAGCCCCGATAGCGGGAACACAGATACGCAGTATTTT
TRBD1	TRBV27	TRBJ1-6	few	CASCDRGKPLHF	TGTGCCAGCTGTGACAGGGGCAAGCCCCTCCACTTT
.	TRBV3-1	TRBJ1-1	.	CASSQYDSNTEAFF	TGTGCCAGCAGCCAATACGACAGTAACACTGAAGCTTTCTTT
TRBD2	TRBV4-1	TRBJ2-7	few	CASSQVGSGSGYEQYF	TGCGCCAGCAGCCAAGTCGGTAGCGGGAGTGGGTACGAGCAGTACTTC
TRBD2	TRBV30	TRBJ2-7	few	CAWSVMVTSASSYEQYF	TGTGCCTGGAGTGTAATGGTAACTAGCGCAAGCTCCTACGAGCAGTACTTC
TRBD1	TRBV14	TRBJ2-7	.	CASSQRQGIGAIYEQYF	TGTGCCAGCAGCCAACGACAGGGGATAGGGGCTATCTACGAGCAGTACTTC
TRBD2	TRBV7-3	TRBJ2-7	.	CASSPLAGPSYEQYF	TGTGCCAGCAGCCCACTAGCGGGGCCCTCCTACGAGCAGTACTTC
TRBD1	TRBV9	TRBJ1-2	few	CASSVEVTGGGGYTF	TGTGCCAGCAGCGTAGAGGTCACAGGGGGGGGCGGCTACACCTTC
.	TRBV6-5	TRBJ2-7	.	CASSARTSDSYEQYF	TGTGCCAGCAGTGCCCGGACCTCGGACAGTTACGAGCAGTACTTC
.	TRBV3-1	TRBJ1-1	few	CASSQAGSNTEAFF	TGTGCCAGCAGCCAAGCCGGCTCGAACACTGAAGCTTTCTTT
TRBD2	TRBV4-1	TRBJ2-3	few	CASSQSGLAGVTDTQYF	TGCGCCAGCAGCCAATCGGGACTAGCGGGGGTCACAGATACGCAGTATTTT
.	TRBV9	TRBJ2-3	few	CASSVTPDTQYF	TGTGCCAGCAGCGTTACGCCAGATACGCAGTATTTT
.	TRBV24-1	TRBJ2-3	.	CATSHPSQDTQYF	TGTGCCACCAGTCATCCTTCCCAGGATACGCAGTATTTT